This T cell receptor (beta chain) stems from a study of T cell changes during pregnancy in multiple sclerosis. Germline V gene sequence: CDR1 MNHEY, CDR2 SMNVEV (reference sequence). V was clipped by 6 bases and J by 0 bases, with 12 bases between them. This CDR3 region has 15 residues. TCRdb's copy holds only in-frame clones and misses some; the assay was immunoSEQ multiplex PCR. This sample has approximately 85,000 clones, with approximately 90% found just once. The source is a female donor with multiple sclerosis, enrolled in a pregnancy study. The V gene is TRBV27, the J gene TRBJ1-3; D is possibly TRBD1 (5 bases). The sequencing used peripheral blood, collected in the first trimester of pregnancy. The CDR3 DNA follows: TGTGCCAGCAGGGTGACAGCGAGCTCTGGAAACACCATATATTTT. Translation gives CASRVTASSGNTIYF.